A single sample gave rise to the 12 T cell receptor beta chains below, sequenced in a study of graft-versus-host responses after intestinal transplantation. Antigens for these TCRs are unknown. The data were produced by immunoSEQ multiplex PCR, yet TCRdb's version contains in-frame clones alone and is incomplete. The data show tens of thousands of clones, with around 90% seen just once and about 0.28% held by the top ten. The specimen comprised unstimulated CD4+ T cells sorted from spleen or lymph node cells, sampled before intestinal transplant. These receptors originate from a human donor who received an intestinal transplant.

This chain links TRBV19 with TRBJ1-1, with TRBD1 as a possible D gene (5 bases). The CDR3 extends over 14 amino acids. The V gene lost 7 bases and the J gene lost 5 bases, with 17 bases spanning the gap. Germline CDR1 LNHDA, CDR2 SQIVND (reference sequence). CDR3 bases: TGTGCCAGTACTCCGGGGCGCTGGGGGACTGAAGCTTTCTTT. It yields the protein CASTPGRWGTEAFF.

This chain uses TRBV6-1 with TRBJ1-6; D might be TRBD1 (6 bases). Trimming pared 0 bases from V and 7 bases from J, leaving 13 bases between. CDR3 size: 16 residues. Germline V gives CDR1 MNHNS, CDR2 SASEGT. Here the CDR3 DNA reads TGTGCCAGCAGTGAAGCGCGCAGGGGCCCCAATTCACCCCTCCACTTT. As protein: CASSEARRGPNSPLHF.

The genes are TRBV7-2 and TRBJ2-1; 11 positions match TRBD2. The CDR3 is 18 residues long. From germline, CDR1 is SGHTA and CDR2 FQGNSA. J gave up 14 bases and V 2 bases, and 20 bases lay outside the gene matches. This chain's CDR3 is CASSLFSGAGTSGFWEFF. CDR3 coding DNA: TGTGCCAGCAGCTTATTCTCAGGTGCCGGGACTAGCGGATTTTGGGAGTTCTTC.

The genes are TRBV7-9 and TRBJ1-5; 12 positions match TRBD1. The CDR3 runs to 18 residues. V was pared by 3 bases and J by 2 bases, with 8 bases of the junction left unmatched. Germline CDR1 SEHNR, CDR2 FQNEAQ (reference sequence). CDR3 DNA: TGTGCCAGCAGCTTGGGACAGGGGGCAGATATTGGCAATCAGCCCCAGCATTTT. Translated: CASSLGQGADIGNQPQHF.

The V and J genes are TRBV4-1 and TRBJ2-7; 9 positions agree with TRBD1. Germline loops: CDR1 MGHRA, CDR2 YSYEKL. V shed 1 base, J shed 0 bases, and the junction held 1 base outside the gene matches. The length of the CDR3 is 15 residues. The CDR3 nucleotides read TGCGCCAGCAGCCAAGGGACAGGGGACTCCTACGAGCAGTACTTC. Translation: CASSQGTGDSYEQYF.

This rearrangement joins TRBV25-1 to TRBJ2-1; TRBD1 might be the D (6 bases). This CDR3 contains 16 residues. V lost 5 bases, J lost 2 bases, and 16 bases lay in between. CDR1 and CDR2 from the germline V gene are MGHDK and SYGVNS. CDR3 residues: CASSLGTSHAYNEQFF. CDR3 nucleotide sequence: TGTGCCAGCAGTCTTGGGACATCCCACGCCTACAATGAGCAGTTCTTC.

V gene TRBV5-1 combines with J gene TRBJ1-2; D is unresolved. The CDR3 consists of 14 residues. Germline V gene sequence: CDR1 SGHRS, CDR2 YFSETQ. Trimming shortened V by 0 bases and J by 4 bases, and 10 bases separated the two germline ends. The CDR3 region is CASSLVSLAYGYTF. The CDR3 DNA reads TGCGCCAGCAGCTTGGTATCCCTAGCCTATGGCTACACCTTC. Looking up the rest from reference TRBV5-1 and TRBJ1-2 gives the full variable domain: KAGVTQTPRYLIKTRGQQVTLSCSPISGHRSVSWYQQTPGQGLQFLFEYFSETQRNKGNFPGRFSGRQFSNSRSEMNVSTLELGDSALYLCASSLVSLAYGYTFGSGTRLTVV.

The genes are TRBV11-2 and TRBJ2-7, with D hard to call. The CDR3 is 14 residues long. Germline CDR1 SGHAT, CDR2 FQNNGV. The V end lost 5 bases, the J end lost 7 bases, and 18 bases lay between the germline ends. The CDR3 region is CASSPRRGALEQYF. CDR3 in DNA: TGTGCCAGCAGCCCCCGCCGTGGCGCTCTGGAGCAGTACTTC.

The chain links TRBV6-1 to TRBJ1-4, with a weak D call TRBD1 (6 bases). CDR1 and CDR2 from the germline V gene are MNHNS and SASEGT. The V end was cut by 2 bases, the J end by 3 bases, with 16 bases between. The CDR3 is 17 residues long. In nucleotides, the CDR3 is TGTGCCAGCAGTGAAATTCAGGGGCTCACCTCTAATGAAAAACTGTTTTTT. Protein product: CASSEIQGLTSNEKLFF.

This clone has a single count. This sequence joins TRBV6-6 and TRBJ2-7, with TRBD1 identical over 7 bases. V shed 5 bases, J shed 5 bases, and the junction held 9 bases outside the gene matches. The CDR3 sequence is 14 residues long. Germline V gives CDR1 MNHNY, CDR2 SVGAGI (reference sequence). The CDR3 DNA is TGTGCCAGCAGTCGTTCCGGGACAGACAACGAGCAGTACTTC. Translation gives CASSRSGTDNEQYF.

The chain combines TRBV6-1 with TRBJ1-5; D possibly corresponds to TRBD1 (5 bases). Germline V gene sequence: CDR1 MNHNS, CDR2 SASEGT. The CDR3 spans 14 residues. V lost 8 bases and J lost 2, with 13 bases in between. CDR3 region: CASGQGYGNQPQHF. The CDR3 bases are TGTGCCAGCGGTCAGGGCTATGGCAATCAGCCCCAGCATTTT.

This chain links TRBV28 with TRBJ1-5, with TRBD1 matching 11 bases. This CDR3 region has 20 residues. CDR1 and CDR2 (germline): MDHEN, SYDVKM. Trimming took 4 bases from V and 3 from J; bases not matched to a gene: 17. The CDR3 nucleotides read TGTGCCAGCAGTTGGGACAGGGGGTTAAGTAGATCGGGCTTCAATCAGCCCCAGCATTTT. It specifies CASSWDRGLSRSGFNQPQHF.